Shown below are 19 T cell receptor beta chains from a single sample sequenced in a study of blood T cell repertoires in COVID-19 (dated by TCRdb to 2018 to 2020). Library preparation used the immunoSEQ multiplex PCR assay. TCRdb re-hosts the immuneACCESS table, in-frame sequences only. Its copies lack some clones; in the studies checked, an unresolved V gene accounts for under half of them, and the cause for the rest is not known. Across this sample there are some 250,000 clones, with 70% to 85% seen only once. More than 9.5% of the sample is in the top ten clones. Sequencing input: peripheral blood. The receptors stem from a woman of 80 years or more with acute or convalescent COVID-19.

This clone was seen just once. The genes are TRBV27 and TRBJ1-4, with TRBD1 matching over 12 bases. This CDR3 spans 17 amino acids. Germline values: CDR1 MNHEY, CDR2 SMNVEV (reference sequence). After removal of 2 bases from V and 3 bases from J, the junction contained 4 bases not matched to a gene. The CDR3 sequence: CASSLRDRGLANEKLFF. The CDR3 bases are TGTGCCAGCAGTTTAAGGGACAGGGGGCTTGCTAATGAAAAACTGTTTTTT.

The rearrangement uses TRBV20-1 and TRBJ2-7, with a possible D match to TRBD2 (6 bases). Germline V CDR1 and CDR2: DFQATT, SNEGSKA (reference sequence). The CDR3 consists of 15 residues. Trimming took 3 bases from V and 2 from J, leaving 17 bases between them. Here the CDR3 DNA reads TGCAGTGCTAGTGATCCTCGGGGGTCCGCCTACGAGCAGTACTTC. Translation: CSASDPRGSAYEQYF.

The chain uses TRBV19 and TRBJ1-5, with D possibly matching TRBD1 (6 bases). Germline-derived CDR1 and CDR2 are LNHDA and SQIVND (reference sequence). Trimming removed 1 base at V and 1 base at J, with 8 bases between. The CDR3 runs 15 residues. CDR3: CASSIVQGSNQPQHF. CDR3 bases: TGTGCCAGTAGTATAGTTCAGGGGAGCAATCAGCCCCAGCATTTT.

The chain uses TRBV11-2 and TRBJ2-1, with TRBD2 as a possible D gene (7 bases). The germline V gene encodes CDR1 SGHAT and CDR2 FQNNGV. V was trimmed by 6 bases and J by 6 bases, leaving 18 bases between them. The CDR3 length is 15 residues. The CDR3 nucleotides read TGTGCCAGCAGTAACCATGGGGGGGGGCCCAATGAGCAGTTCTTC. Its protein is CASSNHGGGPNEQFF.

The chain uses TRBV5-5 and TRBJ1-6; unclear D gene. Germline loops: CDR1 SGHKS, CDR2 YYEKEE (reference sequence). The CDR3 runs to 14 residues. Trimming took off 9 bases at V and 12 bases at J, with 22 bases between the two ends. The CDR3, as DNA: TGTGCCACCCAGATCGGGGAAGGGATTTTACCCCTCCACTTT. Its protein is CATQIGEGILPLHF.

The chain joins TRBV5-6 to TRBJ2-7; no clear D gene. From germline, CDR1 is SGHDT and CDR2 YYEEEE. The CDR3 runs 12 residues. V was pared by 4 bases and J by 3 bases, with 8 bases between. Here the CDR3 DNA reads TGTGCCAGCAGCGCTGGCAGCTACGAGCAGTACTTC. This sequence encodes CASSAGSYEQYF.

This chain connects TRBV19 to TRBJ1-5; TRBD1 matches 7 bases. The CDR3 runs 15 residues. Germline assignment: CDR1 LNHDA and CDR2 SQIVND (reference sequence). The V gene end was trimmed by 6 bases and the J gene end by 0 bases; junction bases not matched to a gene: 5. The DNA of the CDR3 is TGTGCCAGTAGGCCCCCAGGGGGTAGCAATCAGCCCCAGCATTTT. Residues: CASRPPGGSNQPQHF.

V and J are TRBV19 and TRBJ1-2, with TRBD1 identical over 10 bases. V lost 5 bases to trimming and J lost 5 bases; unmatched junction nucleotides: 8. Germline assignment: CDR1 LNHDA and CDR2 SQIVND (reference sequence). The CDR3 is made up of 15 amino acids. The CDR3 sequence: CASSFPDRGTYGYTF. DNA of the CDR3: TGTGCCAGTAGTTTTCCGGACAGGGGGACTTATGGCTACACCTTC.

The rearrangement links TRBV12-1 to TRBJ1-3. TRBV12-1 is marked as a pseudogene. CDR3 size: 16 residues. DNA for the CDR3: TGTGCCAGCAGCTGGGGGGGCGATATCTCTGGAAACACCATATATTTT. This sequence encodes CASSWGGDISGNTIYF.

This clone was counted a few times. The identical CDR3 is also encoded by other nucleotide sequences in the sample. The chain carries TRBV7-6 and TRBJ1-1; no clear D gene. CDR1 is SGHVS, CDR2 FNYEAQ, per germline. There are 14 residues in the CDR3. V lost 1 base, J lost 2 bases, and 8 bases lay in between. The CDR3 loop reads CASSLEETNTEAFF. As DNA, the CDR3 is TGTGCCAGCAGCTTAGAGGAGACCAACACTGAAGCTTTCTTT.

In this sample, this clone turned up a few times. The rearrangement uses TRBV28 and TRBJ2-7, with 8 bases fitting TRBD1. This CDR3 is built from 16 residues. Germline loops: CDR1 MDHEN, CDR2 SYDVKM. V dropped 3 bases and J dropped 1; count of bases not matched to a gene: 8. This chain's CDR3 is CASSFGRTGRSYEQYF. The CDR3 coding sequence is TGTGCCAGCAGTTTTGGGCGGACAGGGCGGTCCTACGAGCAGTACTTC.

The chain has TRBV9 and TRBJ2-7, with TRBD1 as a possible D gene (7 bases). V lost 0 bases and J 5 bases, leaving 21 bases between the germline ends. CDR3 size: 17 residues. Germline values: CDR1 SGDLS, CDR2 YYNGEE. CDR3 residues: CASSVDSGDRAFNEQYF. The CDR3 DNA sequence: TGTGCCAGCAGCGTAGATTCGGGGGACAGAGCTTTCAACGAGCAGTACTTC.

V gene TRBV28 combines with J gene TRBJ1-4, with D hard to call. Germline V gene data show CDR1 as MDHEN and CDR2 as SYDVKM. Trimming left V 4 bases short and J 6 bases short, with 12 bases between. This CDR3 comprises 14 residues. This CDR3 is CASSYGGIDEKLFF. As DNA, the CDR3 is TGTGCCAGCAGTTACGGCGGGATCGATGAAAAACTGTTTTTT.

The chain is built from TRBV2 and TRBJ1-2; D is perhaps TRBD1 (6 bases). This CDR3 comprises 12 residues. The ends were cut back, 6 bases at V and 6 bases at J, with 11 bases in the middle. Germline CDR1 reads SNHLY; CDR2 reads FYNNEI. The CDR3 DNA follows: TGTGCCAGCAGCCGGGACAATCATGGCTACACCTTC. Residues: CASSRDNHGYTF.

This clone was observed a handful of times. V usage is TRBV5-1 and J usage is TRBJ1-5; no firm D call. Germline CDR1 SGHRS, CDR2 YFSETQ. The CDR3 runs to 17 residues. V was trimmed by 5 bases and J by 4 bases, leaving 22 bases between them. The CDR3 region is CASSHDRIGLANQPQHF. CDR3 DNA sequence: TGCGCCAGCAGTCACGACCGTATAGGACTCGCAAATCAGCCCCAGCATTTT.

This clone appeared a single time. The CDR3 sequence: CASSTQTREDNQPQHF. In DNA form, the CDR3 reads TGTGCCAGTAGTACCCAAACCAGGGAAGACAATCAGCCCCAGCATTTT. The V gene is TRBV19, the J gene TRBJ1-5; perhaps TRBD1 as D (5 bases). This CDR3 has 16 residues. Per the germline V gene, CDR1 is LNHDA and CDR2 is SQIVND (reference sequence). Deletions cut 4 bases from V and 3 bases from J, with 16 bases between.

The J gene is TRBJ1-1, the V gene TRBV18; D is unclear. V lost 6 bases to trimming and J lost 2 bases, with 13 bases between them. The CDR3 has 14 amino acids. Per the germline V gene, CDR1 is KGHSH and CDR2 is LQKENI. The CDR3 coding sequence is TGTGCCAGCTCGACGACGGGAGCTAACACTGAAGCTTTCTTT. Residues: CASSTTGANTEAFF.

Here the CDR3 reads CASSEGLAGAPPSTDTQYF. CDR3 nucleotide sequence: TGCGCCAGCAGTGAGGGACTAGCGGGGGCTCCCCCTAGCACAGATACGCAGTATTTT. The rearrangement uses TRBV10-2 and TRBJ2-3; 13 bases fit TRBD2. With 2 bases clipped from V and 0 bases from J, the junction kept 8 bases outside the gene matches. The CDR3 is 19 residues long. CDR1 is WSHSY, CDR2 SAAADI, per germline.

This clone was seen a handful of times. The CDR3: CAWREGGAEAFF. CDR3 DNA: TGTGCCTGGAGAGAGGGAGGCGCTGAAGCTTTCTTT. This sequence joins TRBV30 and TRBJ1-1; no firm D call. The ends were cut back, 3 bases at V and 6 bases at J, with 11 bases in the middle. This CDR3 region has 12 residues. Per the germline V gene, CDR1 is GTSNPN and CDR2 is SVGIG (reference sequence).